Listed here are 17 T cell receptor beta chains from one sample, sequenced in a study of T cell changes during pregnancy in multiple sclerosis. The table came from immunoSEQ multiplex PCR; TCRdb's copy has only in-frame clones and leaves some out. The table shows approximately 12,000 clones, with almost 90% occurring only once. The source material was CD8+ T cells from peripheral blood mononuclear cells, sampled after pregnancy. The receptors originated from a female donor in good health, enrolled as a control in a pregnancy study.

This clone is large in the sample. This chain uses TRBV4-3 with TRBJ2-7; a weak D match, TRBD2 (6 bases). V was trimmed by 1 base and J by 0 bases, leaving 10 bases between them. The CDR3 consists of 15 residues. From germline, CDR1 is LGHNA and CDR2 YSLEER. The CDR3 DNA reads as TGCGCCAGCAGCCAAGTAGCGGACTACTCCTACGAGCAGTACTTC. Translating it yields CASSQVADYSYEQYF.

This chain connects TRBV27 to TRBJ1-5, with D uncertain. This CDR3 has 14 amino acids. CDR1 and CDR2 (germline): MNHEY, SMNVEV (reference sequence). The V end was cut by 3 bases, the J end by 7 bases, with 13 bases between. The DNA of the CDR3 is TGTGCCAGCAGTTTTGGCCCCCTCGGGCAGCCCCAGCATTTT. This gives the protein CASSFGPLGQPQHF.

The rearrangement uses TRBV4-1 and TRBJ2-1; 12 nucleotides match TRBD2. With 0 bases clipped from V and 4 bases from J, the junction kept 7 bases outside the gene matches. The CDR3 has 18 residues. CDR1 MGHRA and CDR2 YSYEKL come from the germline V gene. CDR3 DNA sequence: TGCGCCAGCAGCCAAGATGTCACTAGCGGGGGGCTGTACAATGAGCAGTTCTTC. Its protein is CASSQDVTSGGLYNEQFF.

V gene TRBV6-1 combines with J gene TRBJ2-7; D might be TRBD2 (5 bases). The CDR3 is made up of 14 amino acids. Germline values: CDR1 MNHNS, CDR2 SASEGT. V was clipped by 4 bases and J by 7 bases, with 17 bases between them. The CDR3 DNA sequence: TGTGCCAGCAGTGGGAGAGACTACAAGCGGGAGCAGTACTTC. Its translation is CASSGRDYKREQYF.

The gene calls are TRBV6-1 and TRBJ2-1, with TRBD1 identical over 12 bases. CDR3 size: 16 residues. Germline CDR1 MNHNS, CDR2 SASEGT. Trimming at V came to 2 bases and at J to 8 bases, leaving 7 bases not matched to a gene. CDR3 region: CASSETPGTGGDEQFF. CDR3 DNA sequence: TGTGCCAGCAGTGAAACCCCCGGGACAGGGGGCGATGAGCAGTTCTTC.

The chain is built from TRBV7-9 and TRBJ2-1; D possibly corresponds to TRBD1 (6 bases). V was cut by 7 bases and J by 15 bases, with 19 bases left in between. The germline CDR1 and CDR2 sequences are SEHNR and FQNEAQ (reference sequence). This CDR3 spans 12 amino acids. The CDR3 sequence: CASNPPVGTLFF. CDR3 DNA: TGTGCCAGCAACCCTCCGGTCGGGACATTGTTCTTC.

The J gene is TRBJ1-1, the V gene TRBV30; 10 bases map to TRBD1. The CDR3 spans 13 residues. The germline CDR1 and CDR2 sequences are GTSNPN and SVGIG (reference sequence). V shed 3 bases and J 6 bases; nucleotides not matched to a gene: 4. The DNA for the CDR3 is TGTGCCTGGAGGGACAGGGGGTGGTCTGAAGCTTTCTTT. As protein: CAWRDRGWSEAFF.

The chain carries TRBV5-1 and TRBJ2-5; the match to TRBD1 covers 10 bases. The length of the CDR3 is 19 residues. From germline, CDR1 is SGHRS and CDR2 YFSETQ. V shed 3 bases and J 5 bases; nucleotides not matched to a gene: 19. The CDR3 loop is CASSSRDRGTIGFGETQYF. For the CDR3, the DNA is TGCGCCAGCAGCTCCCGGGACAGGGGAACGATAGGCTTTGGGGAGACCCAGTACTTC.

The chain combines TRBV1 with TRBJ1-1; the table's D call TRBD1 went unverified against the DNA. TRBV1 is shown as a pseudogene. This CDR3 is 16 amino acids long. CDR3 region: CTSSQGQREECCAAFF. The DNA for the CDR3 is TGCACCAGCAGCCAGGGACAGAGGGAGGAATGTTGCGCAGCTTTCTTT.

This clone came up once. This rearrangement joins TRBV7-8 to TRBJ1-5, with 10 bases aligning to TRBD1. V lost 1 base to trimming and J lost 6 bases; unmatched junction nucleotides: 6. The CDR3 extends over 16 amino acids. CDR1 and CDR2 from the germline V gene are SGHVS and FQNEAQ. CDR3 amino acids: CASSLEVTGGFQPQHF. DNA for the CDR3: TGTGCCAGCAGCTTAGAGGTGACAGGGGGCTTTCAGCCCCAGCATTTT. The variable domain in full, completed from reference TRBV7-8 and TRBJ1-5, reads GAGVSQSPRYKVAKRGQDVALRCDPISGHVSLFWYQQALGQGPEFLTYFQNEAQLDKSGLPSDRFFAERPEGSVSTLKIQRTQQEDSAVYLCASSLEVTGGFQPQHFGDGTRLSIL.

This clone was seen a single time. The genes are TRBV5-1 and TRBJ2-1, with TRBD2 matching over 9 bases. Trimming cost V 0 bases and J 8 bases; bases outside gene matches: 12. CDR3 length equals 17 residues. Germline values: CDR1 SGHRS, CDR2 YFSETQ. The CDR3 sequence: CASSLGGGGLAIDEQFF. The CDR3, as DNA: TGCGCCAGCAGCTTGGGGGGCGGGGGACTAGCTATCGATGAGCAGTTCTTC.

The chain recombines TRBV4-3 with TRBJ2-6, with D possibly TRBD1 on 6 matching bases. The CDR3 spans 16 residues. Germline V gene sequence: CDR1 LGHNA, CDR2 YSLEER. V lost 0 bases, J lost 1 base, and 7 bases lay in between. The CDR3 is CASSQETGSGANVLTF. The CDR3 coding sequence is TGCGCCAGCAGCCAAGAAACAGGGTCTGGGGCCAACGTCCTGACTTTC.

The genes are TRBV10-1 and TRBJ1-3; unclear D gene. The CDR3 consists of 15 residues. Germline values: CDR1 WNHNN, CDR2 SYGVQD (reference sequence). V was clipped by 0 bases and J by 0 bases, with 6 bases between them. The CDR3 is CASSESEDSGNTIYF. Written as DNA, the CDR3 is TGCGCCAGCAGTGAGTCCGAGGACTCTGGAAACACCATATATTTT.

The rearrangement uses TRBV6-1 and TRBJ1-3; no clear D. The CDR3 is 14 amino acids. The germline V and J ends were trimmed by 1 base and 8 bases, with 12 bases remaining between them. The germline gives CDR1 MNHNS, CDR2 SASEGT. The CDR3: CASSEVGEVYTIYF. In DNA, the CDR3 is TGTGCCAGCAGTGAAGTCGGGGAGGTATACACCATATATTTT.

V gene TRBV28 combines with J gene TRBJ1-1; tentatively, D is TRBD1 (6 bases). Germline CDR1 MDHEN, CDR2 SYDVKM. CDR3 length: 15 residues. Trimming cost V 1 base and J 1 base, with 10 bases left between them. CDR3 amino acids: CASSLSGHRNTEAFF. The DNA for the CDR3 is TGTGCCAGCAGTTTATCGGGACACAGGAACACTGAAGCTTTCTTT.

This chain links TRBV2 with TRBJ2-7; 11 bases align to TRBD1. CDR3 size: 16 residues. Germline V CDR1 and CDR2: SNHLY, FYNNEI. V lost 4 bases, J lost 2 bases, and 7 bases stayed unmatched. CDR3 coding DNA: TGTGCCAGCAGTGTCGGTGGGGGACAGGGGGCCTACGAGCAGTACTTC. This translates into CASSVGGGQGAYEQYF. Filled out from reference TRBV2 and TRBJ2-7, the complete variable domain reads EPEVTQTPSHQVTQMGQEVILRCVPISNHLYFYWYRQILGQKVEFLVSFYNNEISEKSEIFDDQFSVERPDGSNFTLKIRSTKLEDSAMYFCASSVGGGQGAYEQYFGPGTRLTVT.

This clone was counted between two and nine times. Here the CDR3 reads CASSDSTGGGANVLTF. DNA of the CDR3: TGTGCCAGCAGTGACTCGACAGGGGGTGGGGCCAACGTCCTGACTTTC. The chain recombines TRBV6-4 with TRBJ2-6; the match to TRBD1 covers 9 bases. Germline assignment: CDR1 MRHNA and CDR2 SNTAGT. V shed 0 bases, J shed 3 bases, and the junction held 0 bases outside the gene matches. The CDR3 has 16 residues.